This TCR beta chain was observed in a study of OX40 agonist ivuxolimab in advanced cancers. The CDR3 runs 12 residues. From germline, CDR1 is SGHRS and CDR2 YFSETQ. Trimming stripped 1 base from V and 3 bases from J, with 5 bases between. The study, taken as a whole, reports: The study found that CD8+ T cells averaged more expanded clones than CD4+.

Sequencing was performed with immunoSEQ multiplex PCR; in TCRdb, only in-frame clones are kept and a portion is missing. Found here are approximately 69,000 clones, roughly 90% of them singletons; the top ten hold less than 0.3%. Details on this clone: Its antigen is unidentified.

Sequencing was performed on CD4+ or CD8+ T cells sorted from blood, taken in a trial of the OX40 agonist ivuxolimab. The receptor's source is an adult with an advanced solid tumor such as melanoma, head and neck, liver or kidney cancer. The chain couples TRBV5-1 to TRBJ2-7, with unresolved D. As DNA, the CDR3 is TGCGCCAGCAGCTTGACGAACTACGAGCAGTACTTC. Translated: CASSLTNYEQYF.